This T cell receptor (beta chain) was sequenced during a study of patients and donors after allogeneic stem cell transplantation. Trimming cost V 6 bases and J 2 bases; bases outside gene matches: 8. Germline values: CDR1 DFQATT, CDR2 SNEGSKA (reference sequence). The CDR3 is 16 residues long. TCRdb re-derived calls from the RT-PCR reads in MiXCR, one entry per CDR3 protein. The table shows about a million distinct CDR3 sequences, with about 20% occurring only once. Sequencing input: blood, either unsorted or a sorted T cell fraction (not recorded which). This TCR derives from a human donor who was either an allogeneic HSCT recipient or a stem cell or donor lymphocyte infusion donor (not recorded which). It is not recorded whose cells these are; they may come from a transplant donor. V and J are TRBV20-1 and TRBJ2-2; 11 bases align to TRBD2. The CDR3 loop reads CSAHIAGGPNTGELFF. The CDR3 region has the DNA TGCAGTGCCCATATAGCGGGGGGGCCCAACACCGGGGAGCTGTTTTTT.